This T cell receptor beta chain was documented in a study of immune evolution from preneoplasia to lung adenocarcinoma. Broader study findings: Top clone frequencies peaked in normal lung, apparently declining through invasive adenocarcinoma. Later-stage lesions seemingly showed higher T cell density and diversity than normal lung.

Patient tissue came from resections in Japan or China, 2014–2017. Each case's diagnosis was confirmed by two pathologists on H&E. This clone has a single count. The antigen is unknown. Profiled with immunoSEQ multiplex PCR; TCRdb holds only in-frame clones, not every one. Among some 5,000 clones listed, less than 80% were seen once. V dropped 7 bases and J dropped 8; count of bases not matched to a gene: 16. Germline values: CDR1 MNHEY, CDR2 SVGAGI. The CDR3 has 15 residues. The receptor comes from a person between 65 and 79 years old with lung adenocarcinoma. The source material was FFPE adjacent normal lung tissue. The rearrangement joins TRBV6-5 to TRBJ1-2, with 7 positions matching TRBD1. The DNA of the CDR3 is TGTGCCAGCACCACAATGGGGACAGCACTCGGGGGCTACACCTTC. Protein sequence: CASTTMGTALGGYTF.